These 14 T cell receptor beta chains share one sample of origin, sequenced in a study of blood T cell repertoires in COVID-19. Repertoires were generated with immunoSEQ multiplex PCR, while TCRdb's copy carries only in-frame clones and drops some. The sample consists of approximately 250,000 clones, approximately 90% of them appearing once. The specimen was PBMCs or T cells enriched from blood (not recorded which). The receptors derive from a woman aged 40 to 50 with acute COVID-19.

V is TRBV7-2 and J is TRBJ1-1, with TRBD1 as a possible D gene (5 bases). Germline assignment: CDR1 SGHTA and CDR2 FQGNSA. V was clipped by 3 bases and J by 2 bases, with 13 bases between them. The CDR3 runs to 15 residues. The CDR3 sequence is CASSFRVVGNTEAFF. CDR3 nucleotide sequence: TGTGCCAGCAGCTTCAGGGTGGTTGGAAACACTGAAGCTTTCTTT.

The chain is built from TRBV2 and TRBJ1-6, with TRBD1 matching over 7 bases. Looked up from germline, CDR1 is SNHLY and CDR2 is FYNNEI. The V and J ends lost 5 bases and 11 bases, in that order; junction bases with no gene match: 15. The CDR3 loop spans 16 amino acids. The CDR3 is CASSNSQGKDGPPLHF. In DNA form, the CDR3 reads TGTGCCAGCAGTAACTCACAGGGGAAGGATGGTCCACCCCTCCACTTT.

This chain joins TRBV28 and TRBJ1-1; TRBD1 agrees at 11 bases. Germline CDR1 and CDR2: MDHEN and SYDVKM. This CDR3 has 14 amino acids. V lost 6 bases to trimming and J lost 8 bases; unmatched junction nucleotides: 8. Written as DNA, the CDR3 is TGTGCCAGCAGCCCGAGGACAGGGGGCTTGGAAGCTTTCTTT. It translates to CASSPRTGGLEAFF.

The V call is TRBV6-5, the J call TRBJ2-1; 11 bases are shared with TRBD2. The germline gives CDR1 MNHEY, CDR2 SVGAGI. This CDR3 has 14 residues. The V segment lost 11 bases and the J segment 5 bases; nucleotides outside the gene matches: 8. CDR3 coding DNA: TGTGCCGGGGCTAGCGGGAGGACGAACAATGAGCAGTTCTTC. Translation: CAGASGRTNNEQFF.

The chain joins TRBV7-9 to TRBJ1-2; 12 bases align to TRBD1. The CDR3 consists of 15 residues. With V trimmed by 5 bases and J by 5 bases, 6 bases remained unmatched. Germline CDR1 and CDR2: SEHNR and FQNEAQ (reference sequence). This CDR3 is CASSPGTGGWYGYTF. The CDR3 bases are TGTGCCAGCAGCCCCGGGACAGGGGGCTGGTATGGCTACACCTTC.

This rearrangement joins TRBV7-2 to TRBJ1-4, with 9 positions matching TRBD1. This CDR3 comprises 15 residues. Germline V CDR1 and CDR2: SGHTA, FQGNSA. V lost 2 bases, J lost 3 bases, and 1 base stayed unmatched. The CDR3 DNA reads as TGTGCCAGCAGCTTACGACAGGGGGCTAATGAAAAACTGTTTTTT. Translating it yields CASSLRQGANEKLFF.

V is TRBV11-3 and J is TRBJ2-2; 7 positions match TRBD2. The CDR3 consists of 17 residues. Germline trimming cut 3 bases from V and 4 bases from J; bases unmatched to any gene: 11. Germline V gene lookup returns CDR1 SGHNT and CDR2 YENEEA. CDR3 sequence reads: CASSFYLGEGPTGELFF. For the CDR3, the DNA is TGTGCCAGCAGCTTCTATTTGGGGGAGGGCCCCACCGGGGAGCTGTTTTTT.

V is TRBV28 and J is TRBJ1-1, with D possibly TRBD1 on 5 matching bases. From germline, CDR1 is MDHEN and CDR2 SYDVKM. V was shortened by 1 base and J by 3 bases, with 9 bases between the two germline ends. The CDR3 is 14 residues long. The CDR3 DNA follows: TGTGCCAGCAGTTTATCAGGCAGGGACACTGAAGCTTTCTTT. Translated, it gives CASSLSGRDTEAFF.

The chain is built from TRBV11-3 and TRBJ2-1; D is perhaps TRBD2 (6 bases). This CDR3 is built from 15 residues. The V gene lost 6 bases and the J gene lost 7 bases, with 19 bases spanning the gap. CDR1 SGHNT and CDR2 YENEEA come from the germline V gene. The CDR3 DNA is TGTGCCAGCAGGCAAGCGGAGGGGTTTTGGAATGAGCAGTTCTTC. Protein: CASRQAEGFWNEQFF.

This clone has just one count. The V gene is TRBV25-1, the J gene TRBJ1-2; the match to TRBD1 covers 9 bases. The CDR3 has 14 residues. In germline, CDR1 is MGHDK, CDR2 SYGVNS. The junction had 1 base not matched to a gene; V was cut back by 3 bases and J by 2 bases. Here the CDR3 DNA reads TGTGCCAGCAGTGAGGGACAGGGAAACTATGGCTACACCTTC. This translates into CASSEGQGNYGYTF.

This sequence joins TRBV5-1 and TRBJ1-6; TRBD1 aligns across 8 bases. The CDR3 length is 18 residues. Germline loops: CDR1 SGHRS, CDR2 YFSETQ. V was pared by 4 bases and J by 0 bases, with 9 bases of the junction left unmatched. The DNA of the CDR3 is TGCGCCAGCAGCCGAAGGACAGGGACCTCCTCCTATAATTCACCCCTCCACTTT. Protein: CASSRRTGTSSYNSPLHF.

As for this clone: One end of the junction fails to match germline, which may point to a read error. The V and J genes are TRBV2 and TRBJ1-2; 7 nucleotides match TRBD1. The CDR3 totals 10 residues. Looked up from germline, CDR1 is SNHLY and CDR2 is FYNNEI. The CDR3 region is CASSLDRPAF. The CDR3 bases are TGTGCCAGCAGCCTGGACAGGCCCGCCTTC.

The chain combines TRBV27 with TRBJ1-2, with D unresolved. V was shortened by 6 bases and J by 7 bases, with 9 bases between the two germline ends. The CDR3 spans 11 residues. Germline V gives CDR1 MNHEY, CDR2 SMNVEV (reference sequence). CDR3 coding DNA: TGTGCCAGCAGGCAGGAAAGTGGCTACACCTTC. Protein: CASRQESGYTF.

A few counts support this clone. This sequence joins TRBV3-1 (or the pseudogene TRBV3-2) and TRBJ2-7; possibly TRBD2 for D (6 bases). Trimming stripped 4 bases from V and 6 bases from J, with 16 bases between. CDR3 length equals 14 residues. CDR1 is LGHDT and CDR2 is YNNKEL in the germline V gene (reference sequence). CDR3 DNA: TGTGCCAGCAGCCCACCGGGACTCCCGATCGAGCAGTACTTC. Amino acids: CASSPPGLPIEQYF.